The 19 T cell receptor beta chains in this list originate from one sample, sequenced in a study of T cell repertoires in ileal Crohn's disease. Measured with immunoSEQ multiplex PCR; TCRdb has only the in-frame clones, and not every one. The sample records approximately 2,800 clones, around nine tenths being singletons. Documented time point: neoterminal ileum biopsy at postoperative endoscopy, about 6 months after surgery. Sequenced sample: ileal tissue. These receptors all stem from an adult with Crohn's disease.

The J gene is TRBJ1-1, the V gene TRBV6-6; perhaps TRBD1 as D (5 bases). The germline gives CDR1 MNHNY, CDR2 SVGAGI (reference sequence). The CDR3 runs to 13 residues. Trimming left V 2 bases short and J 1 base short, with 5 bases between. CDR3 in amino acids: CASSYGGNTEAFF. The CDR3 DNA reads TGTGCCAGCAGTTACGGGGGGAACACTGAAGCTTTCTTT.

V gene TRBV21-1 combines with J gene TRBJ1-2. TRBV21-1 is a pseudogene. The CDR3 sequence is 11 residues long. This chain's CDR3 is CASGPIVGYTF. The CDR3, as DNA: TGTGCCAGCGGTCCCATAGTCGGCTACACCTTC.

The rearrangement joins TRBV19 to TRBJ1-5; tentative D call: TRBD1 (5 bases). CDR3 size: 17 residues. The germline gives CDR1 LNHDA, CDR2 SQIVND (reference sequence). V was clipped by 6 bases and J by 0 bases, with 18 bases between them. The CDR3 region is CASRYAGSGRSNQPQHF. The CDR3, as DNA: TGTGCCAGTAGGTATGCAGGTTCAGGGCGTAGCAATCAGCCCCAGCATTTT.

CDR3 nucleotides: TGCGCCAGCAGTGAGCAGCCCCCGGGGGGGGTGGGAGATACGCAGTATTTT. It translates to CASSEQPPGGVGDTQYF. J is TRBJ2-3 and V is TRBV10-1; 8 nucleotides match TRBD2. Germline CDR1 reads WNHNN; CDR2 reads SYGVQD (reference sequence). This CDR3 comprises 17 residues. Unmatched junction bases numbered 12, after V lost 2 bases and J lost 5 bases.

This chain joins TRBV11-3 and TRBJ1-3, with D unresolved. The CDR3 runs 17 residues. Trimming removed 1 base from V and 0 bases from J, with 13 bases in between. The V gene's germline CDR1 is SGHNT and CDR2 YENEEA. CDR3 DNA: TGTGCCAGCAGCTTAGGAGCCCACGACAACTCTGGAAACACCATATATTTT. As protein: CASSLGAHDNSGNTIYF.

The V gene is TRBV5-8, the J gene TRBJ2-2; no clear D gene. Germline CDR1 reads SGHTS; CDR2 reads YDEGEE. Trimming took 0 bases from V and 2 from J, leaving 14 bases between them. This CDR3 contains 17 residues. CDR3 sequence: CASSLALDSSNTGELFF. The CDR3 DNA is TGTGCCAGCAGCTTGGCCCTCGATTCATCAAACACCGGGGAGCTGTTTTTT.

The rearrangement uses TRBV2 and TRBJ2-5; the D gene is possibly TRBD2 (7 bases). Trimming stripped 4 bases from V and 1 base from J, with 10 bases between. Germline CDR1 reads SNHLY; CDR2 reads FYNNEI. CDR3 length: 14 amino acids. Here the CDR3 DNA reads TGTGCCAGCAGTGTCCGGGGGGCCCAAGAGACCCAGTACTTC. Its translation: CASSVRGAQETQYF.

Written as DNA, the CDR3 is TGCGCCAGCAGCTTGGCGGGGGGGCCAGATACGCAGTATTTT. It translates to CASSLAGGPDTQYF. The J gene is TRBJ2-3, the V gene TRBV5-1; 8 bases are shared with TRBD2. The CDR3 spans 14 residues. Trimming took 0 bases from V and 4 from J; bases not matched to a gene: 1. Germline lookup yields CDR1 SGHRS and CDR2 YFSETQ. The entire variable domain, with the rest obtained from reference TRBV5-1 and TRBJ2-3, is as follows: KAGVTQTPRYLIKTRGQQVTLSCSPISGHRSVSWYQQTPGQGLQFLFEYFSETQRNKGNFPGRFSGRQFSNSRSEMNVSTLELGDSALYLCASSLAGGPDTQYFGPGTRLTVL.

The chain carries TRBV6-6 and TRBJ2-1; possibly TRBD1 for D (7 bases). V lost 6 bases, J lost 9 bases, and 9 bases lay in between. Germline values: CDR1 MNHNY, CDR2 SVGAGI (reference sequence). The CDR3 consists of 11 residues. CDR3 bases: TGTGCCAGCAGCCAGGGGGGTGAGCAGTTCTTC. Its protein product is CASSQGGEQFF.

The CDR3 nucleotides are TGTGCCAGTAGTGTAACGACAGGGGGCTACTATGGCTACACCTTC. Protein: CASSVTTGGYYGYTF. The chain uses TRBV19 and TRBJ1-2; 10 bases match TRBD1. This CDR3 has 15 residues. CDR1 is LNHDA, CDR2 SQIVND, per germline (reference sequence). V shed 5 bases and J 3 bases; nucleotides not matched to a gene: 6.

The gene calls are TRBV27 and TRBJ2-4; D remains ambiguous. The CDR3 is made up of 16 amino acids. Trimming removed 2 bases from V and 6 bases from J, with 17 bases in between. Germline V gene data show CDR1 as MNHEY and CDR2 as SMNVEV (reference sequence). Written as DNA, the CDR3 is TGTGCCAGCAGTTTAGGTCCCGATCCCCCCCGAAACATTCAGTACTTC. Residues: CASSLGPDPPRNIQYF.

The table lists this clone with a few counts. This chain uses TRBV30 with TRBJ1-2, with 8 bases that match TRBD1. In germline, CDR1 is GTSNPN, CDR2 SVGIG (reference sequence). J lost 0 bases, V lost 7 bases, and 4 bases had no gene match. There are 13 residues in the CDR3. CDR3 protein: CAFHRGTNYGYTF. The CDR3 nucleotides read TGTGCCTTTCACAGGGGGACTAACTATGGCTACACCTTC. Full variable domain (remainder filled in from reference TRBV30 and TRBJ1-2): SQTIHQWPATLVQPVGSPLSLECTVEGTSNPNLYWYRQAAGRGLQLLFYSVGIGQISSEVPQNLSASRPQDRQFILSSKKLLLSDSGFYLCAFHRGTNYGYTFGSGTRLTVV.

J is TRBJ1-5 and V is TRBV10-1, with unresolved D. The CDR3 consists of 13 residues. V was clipped by 2 bases and J by 3 bases, with 5 bases between them. Looked up from germline, CDR1 is WNHNN and CDR2 is SYGVQD (reference sequence). The CDR3 DNA reads as TGCGCCAGCAGTGAGGGGATCAATCAGCCCCAGCATTTT. Encoded protein: CASSEGINQPQHF.

This clone was recorded once. Here the CDR3 DNA reads TGTGCCAGCAGTGAGGTACTCGGGGGCCAAACCGGGGAGCTGTTTTTT. Translated: CASSEVLGGQTGELFF. The chain employs TRBV2 and TRBJ2-2; D may be TRBD1 or TRBD2 (6 bases each). Germline V gene sequence: CDR1 SNHLY, CDR2 FYNNEI. The CDR3 extends over 16 amino acids. V dropped 3 bases and J dropped 5 bases, with 16 bases sitting between them.

The rearrangement uses TRBV6-5 and TRBJ2-7; possible D gene TRBD2, 6 bases. CDR3 length: 16 residues. The V gene lost 1 base and the J gene lost 2 bases, with 15 bases spanning the gap. Germline-derived CDR1 and CDR2 are MNHEY and SVGAGI. The CDR3 nucleotides are TGTGCCAGCAGTTACTTCCAGCGGGTTCTAACCTACGAGCAGTACTTC. Translating gives CASSYFQRVLTYEQYF.

The V and J genes are TRBV11-2 and TRBJ2-7; D gene uncertain. CDR3 size: 12 residues. The germline gives CDR1 SGHAT, CDR2 FQNNGV. Trimming left V 3 bases short and J 4 bases short, with 7 bases between. CDR3 nucleotides: TGTGCCAGCAGCTTTAGTACATACGAGCAGTACTTC. It yields the protein CASSFSTYEQYF.

The chain links TRBV5-5 to TRBJ2-5, with TRBD1 matching over 8 bases. The germline gives CDR1 SGHKS, CDR2 YYEKEE (reference sequence). The CDR3 is 15 residues long. V lost 3 bases and J lost 5; bases outside the gene matches: 9. This CDR3 is CASSSRGQGGETQYF. CDR3 coding DNA: TGTGCCAGCAGCTCAAGAGGACAGGGTGGGGAGACCCAGTACTTC.

The genes are TRBV6-1 and TRBJ2-3; no clear D. Germline CDR1 and CDR2: MNHNS and SASEGT. This CDR3 has 12 residues. The V and J ends lost 8 bases and 6 bases respectively, with 12 bases between them. CDR3 in amino acids: CASGGAFDTQYF. The CDR3 DNA reads TGTGCCAGCGGTGGAGCATTCGATACGCAGTATTTT.

The V call is TRBV2, the J call TRBJ2-7, with D hard to call. Germline V gives CDR1 SNHLY, CDR2 FYNNEI. CDR3 size: 11 residues. With 6 bases removed from V and 2 bases from J, the gap between germline ends came to 5 bases. CDR3 coding DNA: TGTGCCAGCAGCCGGGCCTACGAGCAGTACTTC. This codes for CASSRAYEQYF.